Each of the 20 T cell receptor beta chains below was sequenced from the same sample in a study of T cells in Graves' hyperthyroidism and ophthalmopathy. TCR beta CDR3 regions were amplified from RNA transcripts. Using the HTBI primer set, a first-round RT-PCR was run on the TCR CDR3. TCRdb re-called the multiplex PCR reads with MiXCR, one entry per CDR3 protein. This table has fewer than 450,000 distinct CDR3 sequences, about 16% appearing once. Sequenced material: blood. The receptors here all came from an older woman with Graves' ophthalmopathy.

In the case of this clonotype: A read error is possible here, since a much larger clone lies one base away. The V call is TRBV12-5, the J call TRBJ1-2, with 7 nucleotides matching TRBD1. Germline CDR1 and CDR2: LGHNT and FRNRAP. The CDR3 loop spans 13 amino acids. Here the CDR3 reads CASGLAGGGGHTF. The CDR3 nucleotides read TGTGCTAGTGGTTTGGCAGGGGGTGGTGGCCACACCTTC.

This clonotype came up many times. The V and J genes are TRBV3-1 and TRBJ2-7, with D possibly being TRBD1 (5 bases). The length of the CDR3 is 14 residues. The V gene's germline CDR1 is LGHDT and CDR2 YNNKEL (reference sequence). V lost 2 bases to trimming and J lost 1 base, with 9 bases between them. The CDR3 bases are TGTGCCAGCAGCCAATCTGACAGTTCCTACGAGCAGTACTTC. Translating gives CASSQSDSSYEQYF.

This chain joins TRBV9 and TRBJ1-1, with D perhaps matching TRBD1 (6 bases). The germline V and J ends were trimmed by 0 bases and 4 bases, with 13 bases remaining between them. The CDR3 spans 15 residues. The germline V gene has CDR1 SGDLS and CDR2 YYNGEE. The CDR3 here is CASSVEGGSGTEAFF. The CDR3, as DNA: TGTGCCAGCAGCGTAGAGGGGGGTTCCGGCACTGAAGCTTTCTTT.

This clonotype showed up many times. The CDR3 bases are TGTGCCAGCAGCTCGGGACAGGGGGTAGAGACCCAGTACTTC. Amino acid sequence: CASSSGQGVETQYF. The chain uses TRBV12-3 or TRBV12-4 and TRBJ2-5; TRBD1 aligns across 11 bases. V dropped 6 bases and J dropped 4; count of bases not matched to a gene: 4. The CDR3 is made up of 14 amino acids.

The sample holds a few counts of this clonotype. For the CDR3, the DNA is TGTGCCATCAGTGAGGTGGACGAGCAGTACTTC. The encoded protein is CAISEVDEQYF. The V and J genes are TRBV10-3 and TRBJ2-7; D gene ambiguous. Per germline, CDR1 ENHRY and CDR2 SYGVKD. Trimming shortened V by 2 bases and J by 5 bases, and 4 bases separated the two germline ends. The CDR3 sequence is 11 residues long.

Many counts were recorded for this clonotype. The rearrangement uses TRBV6-1 and TRBJ2-7, with a weak D call TRBD1 (6 bases). Trimming cost V 8 bases and J 0 bases, with 11 bases left between them. The CDR3 runs 13 residues. CDR1 is MNHNS and CDR2 is SASEGT in the germline V gene. The CDR3 spells CASGGLSSYEQYF. CDR3 bases: TGTGCCAGCGGGGGCCTGAGCTCCTACGAGCAGTACTTC.

This clonotype was counted ten times or more. This chain uses TRBV12-3 or TRBV12-4 with TRBJ1-6; weak D call: TRBD1 (6 bases). The V end lost 6 bases, the J end lost 1 base, and 13 bases lay between the germline ends. CDR3 length equals 16 residues. The chain's CDR3 is CASSVQGFSYNSPLHF. The CDR3 region has the DNA TGTGCCAGCAGCGTACAGGGTTTTTCCTATAATTCACCCCTCCACTTT.

This clonotype was recorded many times. The chain recombines TRBV5-1 with TRBJ2-1, with 9 bases lining up with TRBD2. CDR1 and CDR2 from the germline V gene are SGHRS and YFSETQ. This CDR3 has 17 amino acids. V shed 1 base and J 3 bases; nucleotides not matched to a gene: 8. The CDR3 region has the DNA TGCGCCAGCAGCTTGTTGGTAGCGGGAGCTGGCTACAATGAGCAGTTCTTC. It codes for CASSLLVAGAGYNEQFF.

This chain links TRBV4-1 with TRBJ2-1; a possible D gene is TRBD1 (6 bases). The V gene's germline CDR1 is MGHRA and CDR2 YSYEKL. The germline V and J ends were trimmed by 6 bases and 4 bases, with 19 bases remaining between them. There are 16 residues in the CDR3. DNA for the CDR3: TGCGCCAGCAGACACACAGATCGAGGGGGTTACAATGAGCAGTTCTTC. It encodes CASRHTDRGGYNEQFF.

This clonotype occurred many times. The chain carries TRBV15 and TRBJ2-1, with 11 bases lining up with TRBD2. CDR1 LNHNV and CDR2 YYDKDF come from the germline V gene (reference sequence). Unmatched junction bases numbered 3, after V lost 5 bases and J lost 3 bases. This CDR3 has 15 amino acids. CDR3 sequence: CATSPGTSGYNEQFF. As DNA, the CDR3 is TGTGCCACCAGCCCCGGGACTAGCGGCTACAATGAGCAGTTCTTC.

This clonotype has a count of ten or more. The genes are TRBV20-1 and TRBJ2-1; TRBD2 matches 13 bases. The CDR3 sequence is 17 residues long. With 3 bases clipped from V and 0 bases from J, the junction kept 5 bases outside the gene matches. CDR1 DFQATT and CDR2 SNEGSKA come from the germline V gene (reference sequence). For the CDR3, the DNA is TGCAGTGCTAGCGAACTAGCGGGAGGGATCTCCTACAATGAGCAGTTCTTC. Amino acids: CSASELAGGISYNEQFF.

With regard to this clonotype: It is likely a read error, because the conserved phenylalanine at the end of the CDR3 is missing. V gene TRBV6-1 combines with J gene TRBJ2-2, with D perhaps matching TRBD2 (6 bases). This CDR3 comprises 15 residues. Germline CDR1 MNHNS, CDR2 SASEGT. Trimming took off 6 bases at V and 7 bases at J, with 18 bases between the two ends. CDR3 amino acids: CASRGWRANSGELFL. DNA for the CDR3: TGTGCCAGCAGGGGTTGGAGGGCCAATAGCGGGGAGCTGTTTCTT.

This clonotype was seen repeatedly, ten times or more. V and J are TRBV4-1 and TRBJ2-7, with TRBD1 matching 8 bases. V lost 5 bases to trimming and J lost 3 bases; unmatched junction nucleotides: 9. The CDR3 contains 15 residues. CDR1 is MGHRA and CDR2 is YSYEKL in the germline V gene. In DNA form, the CDR3 reads TGCGCCAGCAGCTTCGAGGGACAGGATTACTACGAGCAGTACTTC. It yields the protein CASSFEGQDYYEQYF.

The genes are TRBV9 and TRBJ1-2; TRBD1 agrees at 8 bases. The V gene end was trimmed by 3 bases and the J gene end by 6 bases; junction bases not matched to a gene: 16. Germline values: CDR1 SGDLS, CDR2 YYNGEE. There are 17 residues in the CDR3. The CDR3 DNA follows: TGTGCCAGCAGCGCGAGGGAGGGGAGGCCAGGGGGCGATGGCTACACCTTC. This gives the protein CASSAREGRPGGDGYTF.

The sample holds one count of this clonotype. A much larger clone lies one base from this, so it may be a read error. Written as DNA, the CDR3 is TGTGCCAGCACCTCCCTGGCTAGGGGTGAGCAGTTCTTC. Translated: CASTSLARGEQFF. This chain joins TRBV12-3 or TRBV12-4 and TRBJ2-1; TRBD1 is a possible D gene (5 bases). V shed 7 bases and J shed 9 bases, with 16 bases lying between them. CDR3 length equals 13 residues.

This clonotype was observed at least ten times. The genes are TRBV3-1 and TRBJ1-4; D gene uncertain. This CDR3 is 15 amino acids long. Looked up from germline, CDR1 is LGHDT and CDR2 is YNNKEL (reference sequence). With 0 bases removed from V and 0 bases from J, the gap between germline ends came to 5 bases. CDR3 nucleotides: TGTGCCAGCAGCCAAGAGGGTGCAACTAATGAAAAACTGTTTTTT. It translates to CASSQEGATNEKLFF.

This clonotype was counted at least ten times. V usage is TRBV12-5 and J usage is TRBJ2-1, with a tentative D call TRBD2 (5 bases). This CDR3 region has 18 residues. The V gene's germline CDR1 is LGHNT and CDR2 FRNRAP. Trimming shortened V by 7 bases and J by 1 base, and 23 bases separated the two germline ends. The CDR3 sequence is CASAVVASRSYSYNEQFF. CDR3 bases: TGTGCTAGTGCCGTAGTAGCGTCCCGGAGTTATTCCTACAATGAGCAGTTCTTC. The full variable domain, its missing parts supplied by reference TRBV12-5 and TRBJ2-1, is DARVTQTPRHKVTEMGQEVTMRCQPILGHNTVFWYRQTMMQGLELLAYFRNRAPLDDSGMPKDRFSAEMPDATLATLKIQPSEPRDSAVYFCASAVVASRSYSYNEQFFGPGTRLTVL.

This clonotype came up many times. The V call is TRBV3-1, the J call TRBJ1-3; 7 nucleotides match TRBD1. CDR1 and CDR2 (germline): LGHDT, YNNKEL (reference sequence). There are 14 residues in the CDR3. The V gene end was trimmed by 4 bases and the J gene end by 9 bases; junction bases not matched to a gene: 9. CDR3 nucleotides: TGTGCCAGCAGCCCCACGACAGGGCAGGGCACCATATATTTT. Protein sequence: CASSPTTGQGTIYF.

This clonotype was detected ten times or more. J is TRBJ2-1 and V is TRBV28, with 14 positions matching TRBD2. The CDR3 consists of 20 residues. The germline CDR1 and CDR2 sequences are MDHEN and SYDVKM. With 3 bases clipped from V and 0 bases from J, the junction kept 10 bases outside the gene matches. The CDR3 sequence: CASSFPGLAGVPRSYNEQFF. CDR3 DNA: TGTGCCAGCAGTTTCCCGGGACTAGCGGGAGTCCCCCGCTCCTACAATGAGCAGTTCTTC.

The gene calls are TRBV5-1 and TRBJ2-1, with 11 bases aligning to TRBD2. V dropped 7 bases and J dropped 7; count of bases not matched to a gene: 13. The CDR3 has 16 amino acids. CDR1 is SGHRS and CDR2 is YFSETQ in the germline V gene. As DNA, the CDR3 is TGCGCCAGCCGAACTTTAGCGGGAGGGGGGACTAATGAGCAGTTCTTC. Residues: CASRTLAGGGTNEQFF.